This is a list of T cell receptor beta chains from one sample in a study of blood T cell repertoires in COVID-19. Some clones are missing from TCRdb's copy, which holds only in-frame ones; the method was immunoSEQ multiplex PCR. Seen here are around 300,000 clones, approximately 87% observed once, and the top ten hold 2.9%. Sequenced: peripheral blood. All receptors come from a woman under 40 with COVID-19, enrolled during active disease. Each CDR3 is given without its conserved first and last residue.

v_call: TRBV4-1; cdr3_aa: ASSPGTTYSYNEQF
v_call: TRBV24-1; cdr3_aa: ATTGGAGQPQH
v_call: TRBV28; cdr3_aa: ASSSPHAGGNYGYT
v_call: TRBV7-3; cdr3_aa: ASSLQTEGTQY
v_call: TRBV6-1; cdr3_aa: ASSYGADNSPLH
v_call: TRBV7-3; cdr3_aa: ASSSGTGFGYNEQF
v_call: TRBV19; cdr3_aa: ASSITTGEVGSGANVLT
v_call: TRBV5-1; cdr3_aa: ASSSKERNTEAF
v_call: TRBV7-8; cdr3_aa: ASSRTRNTEAF
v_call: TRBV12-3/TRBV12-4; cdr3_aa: ASSPQGVTLH
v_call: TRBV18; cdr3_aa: ASSRQGGEDQAF
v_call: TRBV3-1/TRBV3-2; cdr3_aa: ASSQGAITGCT
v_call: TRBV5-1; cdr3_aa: ASSPRDSLPYTEAF
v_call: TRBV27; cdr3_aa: ASTSAGLAGDEQF
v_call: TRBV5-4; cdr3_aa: ASSLEHRNTEAF
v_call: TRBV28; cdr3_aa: ASSPTSDQPQH
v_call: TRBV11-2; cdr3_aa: ASSLEGFRSGNTIY
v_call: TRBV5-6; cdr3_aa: ASSLDLAGEQY
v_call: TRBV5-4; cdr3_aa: ASSLPPSAGNYEQY
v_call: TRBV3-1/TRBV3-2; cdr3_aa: ASSQGTRKNTEAF
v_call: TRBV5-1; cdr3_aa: ASSSIQDPTDEQF
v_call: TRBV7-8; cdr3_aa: ASNQRYSYEQY
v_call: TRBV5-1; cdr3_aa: ASSLDQGPEAF
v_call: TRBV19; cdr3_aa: ASSSTVTNQPQH
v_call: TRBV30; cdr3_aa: AWRPAQYEAF
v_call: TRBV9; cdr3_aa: ASSPRGAAENIQY
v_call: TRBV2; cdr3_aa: ASSGPITSGLYTDTQY
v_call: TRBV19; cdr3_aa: ASSASQQGGEQY
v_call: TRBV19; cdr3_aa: ASSDPWGAGGRTGELF
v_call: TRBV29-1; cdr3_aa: SFRQGNVGTEAF
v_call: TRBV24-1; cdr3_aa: ATSGHSNQPQH
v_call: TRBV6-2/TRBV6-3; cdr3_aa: ASSYTLAGQGYGYT
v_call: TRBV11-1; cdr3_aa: ASTIGVAQDTGELF
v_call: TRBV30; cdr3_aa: AWSVSGMEKLF
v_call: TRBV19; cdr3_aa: ASSIGDRNTGELF
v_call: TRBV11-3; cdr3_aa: ASSLGVTVSSGNTIY
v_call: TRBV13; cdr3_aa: ASSPGLAGVYEQY
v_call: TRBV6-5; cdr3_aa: ASMEGPYTEAF
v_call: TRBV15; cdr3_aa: ATSRGGTGGGTDTQY
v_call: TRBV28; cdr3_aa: ASSFPLQGAGEKLF
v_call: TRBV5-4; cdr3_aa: ASSLEAGRNYGYT
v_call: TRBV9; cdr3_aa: ASSQGQGNQPQH
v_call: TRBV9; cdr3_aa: ASSRRIGTDTQY